The 11 T cell receptor beta chains below were found in one sample sequenced in a study of cytomegalovirus exposure and HLA in healthy donors. The study ran its PCR with 60 Vbeta and 13 Jbeta primers. Only in-frame clones appear in the TCRdb table, and some are missing; sequencing was by immunoSEQ multiplex PCR. Of 100,000 to 150,000 clones listed, roughly 79% are singletons. The specimen sequenced was PBMCs. The receptors were sampled from a woman between 40 and 50 years old in good health and CMV-seronegative.

The chain combines TRBV27 with TRBJ2-1; D might be TRBD1 (5 bases). The CDR3 runs 14 residues. The germline CDR1 and CDR2 sequences are MNHEY and SMNVEV (reference sequence). V lost 2 bases and J lost 7, with 12 bases in between. The CDR3 DNA follows: TGTGCCAGCAGTTTAGATCCCAGGGTGAATGAGCAGTTCTTC. Its translation: CASSLDPRVNEQFF.

This clone was seen repeatedly, ten times or more. The rearrangement links TRBV6-4 to TRBJ2-3; TRBD2 agrees at 14 bases. There are 15 residues in the CDR3. Trimming removed 5 bases from V and 4 bases from J; junction bases left unmatched: 2. Germline values: CDR1 MRHNA, CDR2 SNTAGT. The CDR3 DNA sequence: TGTGCCAGCAGTAGACTAGCGGGGGGGCCAGATACGCAGTATTTT. Translation: CASSRLAGGPDTQYF.

This chain connects TRBV4-3 to TRBJ2-3; D perhaps matches TRBD2 (6 bases). Germline CDR1 is LGHNA and CDR2 is YSLEER. This CDR3 contains 14 residues. Trimming stripped 0 bases from V and 6 bases from J, with 10 bases between. The CDR3 sequence is CASSQDGGRDTQYF. CDR3 sequence (DNA): TGCGCCAGCAGCCAAGACGGGGGTCGGGATACGCAGTATTTT.

J is TRBJ2-4 and V is TRBV28, with 8 bases lining up with TRBD2. Germline V CDR1 and CDR2: MDHEN, SYDVKM. Unmatched junction bases numbered 10, after V lost 1 base and J lost 8 bases. CDR3 size: 16 residues. The CDR3 DNA reads as TGTGCCAGCAGTTTATCCTTTAGCGGGATCGGAGACATTCAGTACTTC. It yields the protein CASSLSFSGIGDIQYF.

This clone has more than one count but fewer than ten. The gene calls are TRBV30 and TRBJ1-5; D uncertain. From germline, CDR1 is GTSNPN and CDR2 SVGIG (reference sequence). Trimming removed 0 bases from V and 2 bases from J, with 5 bases in between. The CDR3 contains 13 residues. For the CDR3, the DNA is TGTGCCTGGAGTGTGGTAGGCAATCAGCCCCAGCATTTT. Its translation is CAWSVVGNQPQHF.

This chain links TRBV18 with TRBJ2-7; TRBD1 matches at 7 bases. This CDR3 is 16 amino acids long. Germline values: CDR1 KGHSH, CDR2 LQKENI. V shed 0 bases and J 5 bases; nucleotides not matched to a gene: 10. The CDR3 here is CASSPPGTVLVHEQYF. DNA of the CDR3: TGTGCCAGCTCACCACCCGGGACAGTGCTCGTCCACGAGCAGTACTTC.

This clone was observed a single time. The J gene is TRBJ1-2, the V gene TRBV5-1; TRBD1 might be the D (6 bases). V was shortened by 5 bases and J by 3 bases, with 14 bases between the two germline ends. CDR3 length: 14 amino acids. From germline, CDR1 is SGHRS and CDR2 YFSETQ. CDR3 protein: CASRQNRADYGYTF. The CDR3 DNA follows: TGCGCCAGCAGGCAAAACAGGGCTGACTATGGCTACACCTTC.

The table lists this clone with a count of one. The rearrangement joins TRBV11-3 to TRBJ2-1, with 8 nucleotides matching TRBD2. CDR3 length: 15 amino acids. Trimming at V came to 5 bases and at J to 5 bases, leaving 8 bases not matched to a gene. The germline V gene has CDR1 SGHNT and CDR2 YENEEA. CDR3 region: CASSVTGGVHNEQFF. The CDR3 nucleotides are TGTGCCAGCAGCGTAACCGGGGGGGTGCACAATGAGCAGTTCTTC.

J is TRBJ2-7 and V is TRBV4-1, with a possible D match to TRBD2 (6 bases). Germline CDR1 and CDR2: MGHRA and YSYEKL. The length of the CDR3 is 13 residues. Trimming removed 1 base from V and 2 bases from J, with 6 bases in between. The CDR3 is CASSQGLAYEQYF. The DNA of the CDR3 is TGCGCCAGCAGCCAAGGACTAGCCTACGAGCAGTACTTC.

J is TRBJ2-5 and V is TRBV2; the match to TRBD1 covers 8 bases. Losses at the gene ends were 4 bases for V and 9 bases for J; bases not matched to a gene: 7. CDR3 length: 13 amino acids. Germline V lookup: CDR1 SNHLY, CDR2 FYNNEI. The CDR3 spells CASSAGGLRAQYF. The CDR3 DNA reads TGTGCCAGCAGTGCAGGGGGCCTCAGGGCCCAGTACTTC.

The chain has TRBV10-1 and TRBJ2-3, with 9 bases fitting TRBD2. Germline loops: CDR1 WNHNN, CDR2 SYGVQD (reference sequence). V gave up 0 bases and J gave up 6 bases; unmatched junction bases: 7. The CDR3 has 16 amino acids. The CDR3 bases are TGCGCCAGCAGTGAGTCGAGCGGGGGGCCCCCCGATACGCAGTATTTT. As protein: CASSESSGGPPDTQYF.